The 18 T cell receptor beta chains below come from one sample, sequenced in a study of T-cell memory formation after mild COVID-19. TCRdb processed the 5' RACE reads anew with MiXCR; each CDR3 protein has one entry. The sample has hundreds of thousands of distinct CDR3 sequences, roughly 15% seen once. The source material was PBMCs or a T cell subset sorted from them (not recorded which). The receptors were sampled from a man younger than 35 who had mild COVID-19 (a few samples of this study predate the infection). Cell type and time point are not known.

The CDR3 coding sequence is TGTGCCTGGAGTTCCCAGGCTGCCTACGAGCAGTACTTC. Amino acid sequence: CAWSSQAAYEQYF. The chain carries TRBV30 and TRBJ2-7; D is undetermined. The germline V gene has CDR1 GTSNPN and CDR2 SVGIG (reference sequence). V lost 2 bases and J lost 2, with 10 bases in between. The CDR3 has 13 amino acids.

Here the CDR3 DNA reads TGCAGCGTTGGTTCGGGGGGCTACTATGGCTACACCTTC. Translating gives CSVGSGGYYGYTF. This chain joins TRBV29-1 and TRBJ1-2, with a possible D match to TRBD1 (6 bases). The V gene lost 4 bases and the J gene lost 3 bases, with 12 bases spanning the gap. The CDR3 contains 13 residues. CDR1 and CDR2 (germline): SQVTM, ANQGSEA.

The chain combines TRBV4-2 with TRBJ2-1; TRBD2 matches 8 bases. The CDR3 has 14 amino acids. The ends lost 6 bases at V and 2 bases at J; junction bases unmatched: 3. Germline loops: CDR1 LGHNA, CDR2 YNFKEQ. As DNA, the CDR3 is TGTGCCAGCAGAACTAGCGGCCCCTACAATGAGCAGTTCTTC. It specifies CASRTSGPYNEQFF.

The chain couples TRBV27 to TRBJ2-1, with D tentatively TRBD2 (6 bases). V was trimmed by 4 bases and J by 0 bases, leaving 10 bases between them. Per germline, CDR1 MNHEY and CDR2 SMNVEV (reference sequence). The CDR3 extends over 15 amino acids. DNA of the CDR3: TGTGCCAGCAGTTATACCGGGGGCTCCTACAATGAGCAGTTCTTC. Translating it yields CASSYTGGSYNEQFF.

The chain links TRBV7-2 to TRBJ2-5, with TRBD1 matching 8 bases. Germline CDR1 reads SGHTA; CDR2 reads FQGNSA. The CDR3 extends over 13 amino acids. V was pared by 7 bases and J by 6 bases, with 7 bases of the junction left unmatched. The CDR3 is CASTYDRGQTQYF. The CDR3 region has the DNA TGTGCCAGCACCTATGACAGGGGTCAGACCCAGTACTTC.

In its sample, this clonotype was seen a few times. This chain connects TRBV6-5 to TRBJ2-7; the D gene could be TRBD1 or TRBD2 (5 bases each). This CDR3 region has 13 residues. The V end lost 5 bases, the J end lost 3 bases, and 11 bases lay between the germline ends. The germline CDR1 and CDR2 sequences are MNHEY and SVGAGI. CDR3 loop: CASSPGPNYEQYV. In DNA, the CDR3 is TGTGCCAGCAGTCCGGGACCTAACTACGAGCAGTACGTC.

The chain has TRBV6-5 and TRBJ2-1; TRBD1 might be the D (6 bases). Germline lookup yields CDR1 MNHEY and CDR2 SVGAGI. V was shortened by 7 bases and J by 10 bases, with 14 bases between the two germline ends. CDR3 length: 12 residues. For the CDR3, the DNA is TGTGCCAGCACTCAGGGGTTTGGGGAGCAGTTCTTC. It specifies CASTQGFGEQFF.

The chain couples TRBV6-1 to TRBJ2-3; the D is unclear. Trimming shortened V by 5 bases and J by 5 bases, and 8 bases separated the two germline ends. This CDR3 is 12 amino acids long. Germline lookup yields CDR1 MNHNS and CDR2 SASEGT. The CDR3 DNA is TGTGCCAGCAGTCCTTACAAAGATACGCAGTATTTT. It encodes CASSPYKDTQYF.

This clonotype has a handful of counts. The chain employs TRBV7-6 and TRBJ2-2; D is tentatively TRBD1 or TRBD2 (5 bases each). Germline V lookup: CDR1 SGHVS, CDR2 FNYEAQ. This CDR3 has 17 residues. V shed 5 bases and J shed 4 bases, with 20 bases lying between them. This chain's CDR3 is CASSPRPRDGSTGELFF. DNA for the CDR3: TGTGCCAGCAGCCCCCGGCCCCGGGACGGATCCACCGGGGAGCTGTTTTTT.

This clonotype was seen a handful of times. The J gene is TRBJ1-3, the V gene TRBV30; TRBD1 might be the D (5 bases). Deletions cut 4 bases from V and 1 base from J, with 5 bases between. The germline CDR1 and CDR2 sequences are GTSNPN and SVGIG (reference sequence). This CDR3 is 12 amino acids long. The CDR3 nucleotides are TGTGCCTGGACAGGGTCTGGAAACACCATATATTTT. Its protein product is CAWTGSGNTIYF.

This clonotype was counted many times. The chain employs TRBV6-5 and TRBJ2-2, with 16 bases that match TRBD2. This CDR3 is 18 amino acids long. The ends lost 8 bases at V and 6 bases at J; junction bases unmatched: 12. Germline V lookup: CDR1 MNHEY, CDR2 SVGAGI. The CDR3 reads CASGPGLAGGGLPGELFF. CDR3 nucleotide sequence: TGTGCCAGCGGACCGGGACTAGCGGGGGGGGGTCTCCCCGGGGAGCTGTTTTTT.

This clonotype occurred a few times. The rearrangement joins TRBV6-5 to TRBJ1-4; 8 positions match TRBD1. V was pared by 0 bases and J by 8 bases, with 5 bases of the junction left unmatched. CDR3 length equals 15 residues. CDR1 is MNHEY and CDR2 is SVGAGI in the germline V gene. CDR3 DNA sequence: TGTGCCAGCAGTTACTCGACAGGGGAGGTGGAAAAACTGTTTTTT. Translation gives CASSYSTGEVEKLFF.

This clonotype showed up just a few times. This sequence joins TRBV10-3 and TRBJ1-2, with D hard to call. Germline CDR1 reads ENHRY; CDR2 reads SYGVKD. There are 15 residues in the CDR3. V lost 4 bases, J lost 6 bases, and 18 bases lay in between. The CDR3 region is CAISVRDQGEDGYTF. In DNA form, the CDR3 reads TGTGCCATCAGTGTCCGAGATCAAGGTGAAGATGGCTACACCTTC.

This clonotype was detected ten times or more. The chain has TRBV5-6 and TRBJ2-1, with 9 bases fitting TRBD1. With 0 bases clipped from V and 8 bases from J, the junction kept 0 bases outside the gene matches. The CDR3 is made up of 13 amino acids. Germline assignment: CDR1 SGHDT and CDR2 YYEEEE. Here the CDR3 reads CASSLDRGHEQFF. The CDR3 region has the DNA TGTGCCAGCAGCTTGGACAGGGGGCATGAGCAGTTCTTC.

In its sample, this clonotype was seen a few times. This chain connects TRBV5-1 to TRBJ1-1; no clear D. The CDR3 consists of 14 residues. Trimming took off 5 bases at V and 2 bases at J, with 13 bases between the two ends. The V gene's germline CDR1 is SGHRS and CDR2 YFSETQ. The CDR3 region is CASSSAGRNTEAFF. The DNA for the CDR3 is TGCGCCAGCAGTTCCGCGGGTCGAAACACTGAAGCTTTCTTT.

The V gene is TRBV6-5, the J gene TRBJ1-5; tentative D call: TRBD1 (6 bases). The CDR3 is 14 residues long. The V end was cut by 4 bases, the J end by 7 bases, with 14 bases between. In germline, CDR1 is MNHEY, CDR2 SVGAGI. CDR3 sequence reads: CASSLGQSIQPQHF. CDR3 coding DNA: TGTGCCAGCAGTTTGGGACAAAGCATCCAGCCCCAGCATTTT.

The chain couples TRBV6-5 to TRBJ2-5, with 7 bases fitting TRBD1. Germline values: CDR1 MNHEY, CDR2 SVGAGI. The CDR3 is 14 residues long. V lost 2 bases, J lost 2 bases, and 2 bases stayed unmatched. CDR3 nucleotide sequence: TGTGCCAGCAGTTACCGACAGGGTCAAGAGACCCAGTACTTC. It yields the protein CASSYRQGQETQYF.

This clonotype was counted at least ten times. This chain uses TRBV10-3 with TRBJ2-1, with unresolved D. CDR3 length equals 13 residues. Germline V gives CDR1 ENHRY, CDR2 SYGVKD. Deletions cut 7 bases from V and 5 bases from J, with 12 bases between. The CDR3 sequence is CAIKSGENNEQFF. In DNA, the CDR3 is TGTGCCATCAAGTCTGGGGAAAACAATGAGCAGTTCTTC.